A selection of T cell receptor beta chains follows, all from one sample in a study of blood T cell repertoires in COVID-19. Data came from immunoSEQ multiplex PCR; TCRdb stores just in-frame clones and leaves some out. The sample carries about 80,000 clones, more than 70% recorded once. Sequences were obtained from peripheral blood. Receptor source: a man aged 65 to 85 with active or convalescent COVID-19. CDR3s include the opening cysteine and the closing phenylalanine or tryptophan. The order of the fields is V gene, D gene, clone size, J gene, CDR3 length, CDR3 protein, CDR3 DNA. The D gene is left open where the match is weak. The size field is filled for only some rows; it gives once, few, many or a size class.

>TRBV12-3/TRBV12-4|NA|few|TRBJ2-3|13
CASSLRGPDTQYF
TGTGCCAGCAGTTTACGCGGGCCAGATACGCAGTATTTT
>TRBV5-1|TRBD2|NA|TRBJ2-5|15
CASSLAGQPGETQYF
TGCGCCAGCAGCTTAGCGGGGCAACCTGGGGAGACCCAGTACTTC
>TRBV9|TRBD2|once|TRBJ2-3|14
CASSSRGSTDTQYF
TGTGCCAGCAGCTCGCGGGGGAGCACAGATACGCAGTATTTT
>TRBV10-1|NA|many|TRBJ1-4|14
CASSESHGPEKLFF
TGCGCCAGCAGTGAGTCGCACGGTCCGGAAAAACTGTTTTTT
>TRBV5-1|NA|NA|TRBJ1-2|15
CASSIGRSDDYGYTF
TGCGCCAGCAGCATTGGGAGGAGCGATGACTATGGCTACACCTTC
>TRBV5-6|NA|NA|TRBJ1-3|13
CASSFSSGNTIYF
TGTGCCAGCAGCTTCTCCTCTGGAAACACCATATATTTT
>TRBV30|NA|NA|TRBJ1-4|12
CAWKGVGEKLFF
TGTGCCTGGAAAGGAGTTGGTGAAAAACTGTTTTTT
>TRBV6-1|NA|NA|TRBJ1-1|15
CASSDGGGSRTEAFF
TGTGCCAGCAGTGACGGGGGGGGGTCCCGCACTGAAGCTTTCTTT
>TRBV24-1|NA|NA|TRBJ2-5|13
CATMFSGGETQYF
TGTGCCACCATGTTTTCTGGCGGAGAGACCCAGTACTTC
>TRBV5-1|NA|NA|TRBJ2-3|14
CASSSGVSADTQYF
TGCGCCAGCAGCTCCGGGGTTTCCGCAGATACGCAGTATTTT
>TRBV19|TRBD1|NA|TRBJ2-1|17
CASSNTWDRELGNEQFF
TGTGCCAGTAGTAACACGTGGGACAGGGAACTAGGAAATGAGCAGTTCTTC
>TRBV11-2|NA|NA|TRBJ2-3|16
CASSSLRQPSTDTQYF
TGTGCCAGCAGCTCCCTTCGACAGCCTAGCACAGATACGCAGTATTTT
>TRBV10-3|NA|few|TRBJ1-3|12
CATQDSGNTIYF
TGTGCCACTCAGGACTCTGGAAACACCATATATTTT
>TRBV5-1|NA|few|TRBJ2-5|15
CASRSGVGSQETQYF
TGCGCCAGCAGATCGGGGGTCGGATCACAAGAGACCCAGTACTTC
>TRBV4-1|NA|NA|TRBJ1-2|19
CASSQARWAGANLNYGYTF
TGCGCCAGCAGCCAAGCCAGGTGGGCAGGGGCCAATCTTAACTATGGCTACACCTTC
>TRBV3-1/TRBV3-2|TRBD2|once|TRBJ2-3|17
CASSLLAGGFRTDTQYF
TGTGCCAGCAGCCTCCTAGCGGGGGGTTTCCGCACAGATACGCAGTATTTT
>TRBV5-1|TRBD1|NA|TRBJ1-4|15
CASSMADRGQEKLFF
TGCGCCAGCAGCATGGCTGACAGGGGGCAAGAAAAACTGTTTTTT
>TRBV29-1|NA|few|TRBJ1-3|16
CSVEDRAEGSGNTIYF
TGCAGCGTTGAAGATAGGGCAGAGGGTTCCGGAAACACCATATATTTT
>TRBV24-1|NA|NA|TRBJ2-2|17
CATSDPPRGGNTGELFF
TGTGCCACCAGTGATCCCCCACGAGGAGGGAACACCGGGGAGCTGTTTTTT
>TRBV7-2|NA|NA|TRBJ1-3|14
CASSPRFSSDTIYF
TGTGCCAGCAGCCCCCGGTTTAGTTCGGACACCATATATTTT
>TRBV10-3|NA|NA|TRBJ2-1|15
CAISGNLLQGNEQFF
TGTGCCATCAGCGGCAACCTCTTACAGGGAAATGAGCAGTTCTTC
>TRBV2|NA|NA|TRBJ2-5|14
CASNAAEGWVTQYF
TGTGCCAGCAACGCCGCGGAGGGTTGGGTGACCCAGTACTTC
>TRBV6-1|NA|NA|TRBJ1-2|14
CASSESQEGYGYTF
TGTGCCAGCAGTGAGAGTCAGGAGGGCTATGGCTACACCTTC
>TRBV11-3|NA|NA|TRBJ2-1|14
CASSLGETSNEQFF
TGTGCCAGCAGCTTAGGAGAAACTAGCAATGAGCAGTTCTTC
>TRBV6-5|NA|NA|TRBJ2-7|15
CASSYLLGQVGGQYF
TGTGCCAGCAGTTATCTCCTCGGGCAGGTCGGGGGGCAGTACTTC
>TRBV6-1|NA|NA|TRBJ2-3|16
CASSERGGVSTDTQYF
TGTGCCAGCAGTGAAAGAGGCGGGGTGAGCACAGATACGCAGTATTTT
>TRBV19|NA|NA|TRBJ2-7|13
CATGSQGGYEQYF
TGTGCCACAGGGTCGCAGGGGGGTTACGAGCAGTACTTC
>TRBV5-1|TRBD1|NA|TRBJ2-7|15
CASSLSGQGAHEQYF
TGCGCCAGCAGCCTCTCGGGACAGGGGGCGCACGAGCAGTACTTC
>TRBV11-2|NA|NA|TRBJ2-7|14
CASSIGQSSYEQYF
TGTGCCAGCAGCATCGGACAAAGCTCCTACGAGCAGTACTTC
>TRBV10-3|NA|NA|TRBJ2-2|14
CAIGSGLNTGELFF
TGTGCCATCGGGTCAGGGCTTAACACCGGGGAGCTGTTTTTT
>TRBV3-1/TRBV3-2|NA|NA|TRBJ1-2|15
CASSHLRGGGDGYTF
TGTGCCAGCAGCCACCTCCGAGGGGGGGGCGATGGCTACACCTTC
>TRBV4-2|TRBD2|NA|TRBJ2-2|19
CASSQDPLTSGGVTGELFF
TGTGCCAGCAGCCAAGATCCCCTTACTAGCGGGGGGGTTACCGGGGAGCTGTTTTTT
>TRBV9|TRBD1|NA|TRBJ1-2|18
CASSSEVGQGAHGYGYTF
TGTGCCAGCAGCTCCGAGGTGGGACAGGGGGCGCATGGATATGGCTACACCTTC
>TRBV10-2|TRBD1|NA|TRBJ2-7|13
CACSGTGEGEQYF
TGCGCCTGTTCCGGGACAGGGGAAGGCGAGCAGTACTTC
>TRBV9|TRBD2|NA|TRBJ2-3|16
CASSVGSSGGTDTQYF
TGTGCCAGCAGCGTAGGGTCTAGCGGGGGCACAGATACGCAGTATTTT
>TRBV30|TRBD1|NA|TRBJ1-1|12
CAWSVLRTGGWF
TGTGCCTGGAGTGTTTTACGGACAGGGGGTTGGTTT
>TRBV15|NA|NA|TRBJ1-5|16
CATSRDMQGGNQPQHF
TGTGCCACCAGCAGAGATATGCAAGGAGGCAATCAGCCCCAGCATTTT
>TRBV25-1|NA|NA|TRBJ2-5|13
CASSHRVQETQYF
TGTGCCAGCAGTCACAGAGTCCAAGAGACCCAGTACTTC
>TRBV11-2|NA|once|TRBJ2-4|14
CASSMTVAKNIQYF
TGTGCCAGCAGCATGACAGTAGCCAAAAACATTCAGTACTTC
>TRBV6-2/TRBV6-3|NA|NA|TRBJ1-1|14
CASSFLSGKIVVFF
TGTGCCAGCAGTTTCTTATCAGGGAAAATCGTCGTTTTCTTT
>TRBV19|NA|NA|TRBJ1-5|15
CASTFAGSVYQPQHF
TGTGCCAGTACTTTCGCAGGGTCGGTATATCAGCCCCAGCATTTT
>TRBV4-1|NA|NA|TRBJ2-1|14
CASSRQTSLDEQFF
TGCGCCAGCAGCCGCCAGACTAGTCTCGATGAGCAGTTCTTC
>TRBV19|NA|NA|TRBJ2-5|13
CASSMGVQETQYF
TGTGCCAGTAGTATGGGAGTCCAAGAGACCCAGTACTTC
>TRBV7-3|NA|NA|TRBJ2-1|13
CASSLAGNNEQFF
TGTGCCAGCAGCCTGGCCGGGAACAATGAGCAGTTCTTC
>TRBV2|TRBD1|NA|TRBJ1-1|13
CASIPTGWTEAFF
TGTGCCAGCATCCCGACAGGGTGGACTGAAGCTTTCTTT
>TRBV9|NA|NA|TRBJ2-5|15
CASSVSGRWQETQYF
TGTGCCAGCAGCGTGTCAGGGCGTTGGCAAGAGACCCAGTACTTC
>TRBV7-9|NA|once|TRBJ2-7|12
CASSSQAYEQYF
TGTGCCAGCAGCTCACAAGCCTACGAGCAGTACTTC
>TRBV20-1|NA|NA|TRBJ2-5|14
CSASRLSVGETQYF
TGCAGTGCTAGTCGACTATCGGTCGGAGAGACCCAGTACTTC
>TRBV10-3|NA|once|TRBJ1-3|14
CAISGAGVGNTIYF
TGTGCCATCAGTGGTGCAGGGGTAGGAAACACCATATATTTT
>TRBV7-9|TRBD1|NA|TRBJ1-1|15
CASSLFSTGGTEAFF
TGTGCCAGCAGCTTATTTTCGACAGGGGGCACTGAAGCTTTCTTT
>TRBV2|NA|NA|TRBJ2-5|15
CASSPMGTSKETQYF
TGTGCCAGCAGCCCTATGGGTACTAGTAAAGAGACCCAGTACTTC
>TRBV7-9|TRBD2|NA|TRBJ2-5|18
CASSSGSSGGPGQETQYF
TGTGCCAGCAGCTCCGGGAGTAGCGGGGGGCCGGGGCAAGAGACCCAGTACTTC
>TRBV14|NA|NA|TRBJ1-5|13
CASSNGIGQPQHF
TGTGCCAGCAGCAACGGGATCGGGCAGCCCCAGCATTTT
>TRBV6-2/TRBV6-3|TRBD2|once|TRBJ2-1|18
CASSYRLGRRGGIDEQFF
TGTGCCAGCAGTTACCGCCTCGGAAGGCGGGGGGGCATAGATGAGCAGTTCTTC
>TRBV28|TRBD1|NA|TRBJ1-2|17
CASGHVTGTGTTRGYTF
TGTGCCAGCGGCCATGTAACCGGGACAGGGACTACAAGGGGCTACACCTTC
>TRBV21-1|NA|NA|TRBJ2-2|16
CASSLIRDRGIGELFF
TGTGCCAGCAGCCTCATTCGGGACAGGGGCATCGGGGAGCTGTTTTTT
>TRBV28|TRBD1|few|TRBJ1-2|14
CASSLGGQNYGYTF
TGTGCCAGCAGTTTAGGGGGACAGAACTATGGCTACACCTTC
>TRBV28|NA|NA|TRBJ1-5|14
CASSSLQGGQPQHF
TGTGCCAGCAGTTCACTGCAGGGTGGACAGCCCCAGCATTTT
>TRBV7-9|NA|NA|TRBJ1-2|13
CASSPAREGGYTF
TGTGCCAGCAGCCCAGCCAGGGAGGGGGGCTACACCTTC
>TRBV7-2|TRBD2|NA|TRBJ2-7|12
CASSLGGGEQYF
TGTGCCAGCAGCTTAGGGGGAGGGGAGCAGTACTTC